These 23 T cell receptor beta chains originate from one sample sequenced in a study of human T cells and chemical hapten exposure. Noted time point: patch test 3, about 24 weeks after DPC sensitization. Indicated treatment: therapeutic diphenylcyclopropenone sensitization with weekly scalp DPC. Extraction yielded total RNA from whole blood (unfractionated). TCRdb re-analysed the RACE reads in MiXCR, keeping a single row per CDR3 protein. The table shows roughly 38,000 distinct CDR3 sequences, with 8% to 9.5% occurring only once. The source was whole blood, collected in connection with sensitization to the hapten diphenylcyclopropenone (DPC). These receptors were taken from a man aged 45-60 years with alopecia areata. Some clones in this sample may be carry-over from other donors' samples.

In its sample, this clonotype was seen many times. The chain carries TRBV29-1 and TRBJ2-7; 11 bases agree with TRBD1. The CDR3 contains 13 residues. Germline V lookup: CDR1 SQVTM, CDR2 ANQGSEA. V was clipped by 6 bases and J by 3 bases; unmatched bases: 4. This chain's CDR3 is CSVGTGGNYEQYF. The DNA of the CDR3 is TGCAGCGTGGGGACAGGGGGAAACTACGAGCAGTACTTC.

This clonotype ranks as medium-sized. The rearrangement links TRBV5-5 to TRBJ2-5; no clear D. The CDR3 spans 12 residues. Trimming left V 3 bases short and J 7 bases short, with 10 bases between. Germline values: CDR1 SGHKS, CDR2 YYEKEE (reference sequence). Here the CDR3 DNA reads TGTGCCAGCAGCTGGACGGCGGCGACCCAGTACTTC. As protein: CASSWTAATQYF.

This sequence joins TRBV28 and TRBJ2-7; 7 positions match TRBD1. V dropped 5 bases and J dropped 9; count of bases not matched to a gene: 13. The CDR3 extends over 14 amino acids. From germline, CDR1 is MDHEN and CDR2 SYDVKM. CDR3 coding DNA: TGTGCCAGCAGTGAGGCCACAGGGGTGAGTTTGCAGTACTTC. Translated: CASSEATGVSLQYF. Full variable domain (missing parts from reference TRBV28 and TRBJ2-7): DVKVTQSSRYLVKRTGEKVFLECVQDMDHENMFWYRQDPGLGLRLIYFSYDVKMKEKGDIPEGYSVSREKKERFSLILESASTNQTSMYLCASSEATGVSLQYFGPGTRLTVT.

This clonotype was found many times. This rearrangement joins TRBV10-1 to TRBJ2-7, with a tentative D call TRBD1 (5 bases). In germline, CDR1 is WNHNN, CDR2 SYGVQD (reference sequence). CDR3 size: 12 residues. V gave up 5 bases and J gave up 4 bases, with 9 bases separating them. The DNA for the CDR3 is TGCGCCAGCAGTACGGACATTTACGAGCAGTACTTC. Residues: CASSTDIYEQYF.

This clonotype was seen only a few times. The CDR3 loop is CASRRGGDGRTDTQYF. In DNA form, the CDR3 reads TGTGCCAGCAGACGTGGGGGTGACGGCCGCACAGATACGCAGTATTTT. The rearrangement joins TRBV4-2 to TRBJ2-3, with D perhaps assigned TRBD1 or TRBD2 (5 bases each). Germline CDR1 LGHNA, CDR2 YNFKEQ. The CDR3 consists of 16 residues. Trimming stripped 6 bases from V and 1 base from J, with 17 bases between.

The CDR3: CSGLMDNSYEQYF. CDR3 in DNA: TGCAGCGGATTGATGGACAACTCCTACGAGCAGTACTTC. The V call is TRBV29-1, the J call TRBJ2-7; TRBD1 is a possible D gene (5 bases). This CDR3 comprises 13 residues. The ends were cut back, 7 bases at V and 0 bases at J, with 13 bases in the middle. CDR1 is SQVTM and CDR2 is ANQGSEA in the germline V gene.

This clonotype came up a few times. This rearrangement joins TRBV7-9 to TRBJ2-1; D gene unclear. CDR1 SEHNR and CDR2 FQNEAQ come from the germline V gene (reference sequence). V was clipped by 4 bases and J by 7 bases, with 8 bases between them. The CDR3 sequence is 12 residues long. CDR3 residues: CASSSKENEQFF. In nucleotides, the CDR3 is TGTGCCAGCAGCTCAAAAGAAAATGAGCAGTTCTTC.

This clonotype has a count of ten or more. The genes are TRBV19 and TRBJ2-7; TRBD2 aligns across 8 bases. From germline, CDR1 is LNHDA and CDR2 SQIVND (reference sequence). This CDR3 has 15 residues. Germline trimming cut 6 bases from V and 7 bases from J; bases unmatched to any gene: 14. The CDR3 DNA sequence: TGTGCCAGTAGGCCGACCAGCGGGAGAGGTAGGGAGCAGTACTTC. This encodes CASRPTSGRGREQYF.

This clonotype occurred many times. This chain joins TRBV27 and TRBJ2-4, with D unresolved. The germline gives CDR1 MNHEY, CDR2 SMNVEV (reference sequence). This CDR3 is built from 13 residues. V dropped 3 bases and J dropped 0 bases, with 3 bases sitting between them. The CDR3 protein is CASSFLAKNIQYF. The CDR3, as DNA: TGTGCCAGCAGTTTTCTAGCCAAAAACATTCAGTACTTC.

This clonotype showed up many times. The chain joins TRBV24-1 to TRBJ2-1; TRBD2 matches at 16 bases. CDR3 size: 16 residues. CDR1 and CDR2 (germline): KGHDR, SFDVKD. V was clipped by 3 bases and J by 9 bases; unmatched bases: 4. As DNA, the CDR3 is TGTGCCACCAGTGATGGGACTAGCGGGAGGGTTGGTGAGCAGTTCTTC. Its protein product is CATSDGTSGRVGEQFF.

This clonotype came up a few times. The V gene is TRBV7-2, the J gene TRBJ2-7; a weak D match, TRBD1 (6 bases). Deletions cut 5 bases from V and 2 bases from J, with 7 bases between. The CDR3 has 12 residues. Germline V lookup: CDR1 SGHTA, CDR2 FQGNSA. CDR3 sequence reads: CASSRQAYEQYF. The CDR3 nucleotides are TGTGCCAGCAGCCGACAGGCCTACGAGCAGTACTTC.

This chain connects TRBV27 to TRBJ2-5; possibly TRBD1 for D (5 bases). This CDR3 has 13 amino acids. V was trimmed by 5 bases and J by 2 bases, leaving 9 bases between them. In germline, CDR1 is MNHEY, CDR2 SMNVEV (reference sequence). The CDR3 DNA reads TGTGCCAGCAGTCCCCGACAGCAAGAGACCCAGTACTTC. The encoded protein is CASSPRQQETQYF.

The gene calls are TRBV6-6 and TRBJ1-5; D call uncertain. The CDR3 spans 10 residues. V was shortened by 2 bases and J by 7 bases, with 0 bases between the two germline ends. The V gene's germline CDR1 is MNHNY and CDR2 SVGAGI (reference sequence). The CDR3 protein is CASSYQPQHF. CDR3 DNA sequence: TGTGCCAGCAGTTACCAGCCCCAGCATTTT.

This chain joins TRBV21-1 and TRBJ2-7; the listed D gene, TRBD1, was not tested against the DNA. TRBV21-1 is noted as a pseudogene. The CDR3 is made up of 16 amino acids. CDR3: CASTEAPGATHYEQYF. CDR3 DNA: TGTGCCAGCACCGAGGCTCCAGGGGCCACTCACTACGAGCAGTACTTC.

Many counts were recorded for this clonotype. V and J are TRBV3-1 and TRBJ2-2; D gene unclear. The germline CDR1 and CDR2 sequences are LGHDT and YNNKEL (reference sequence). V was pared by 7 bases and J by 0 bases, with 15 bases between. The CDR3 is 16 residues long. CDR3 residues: CASTSTGAANTGELFF. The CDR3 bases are TGTGCCAGCACCAGCACGGGCGCCGCGAACACCGGGGAGCTGTTTTTT.

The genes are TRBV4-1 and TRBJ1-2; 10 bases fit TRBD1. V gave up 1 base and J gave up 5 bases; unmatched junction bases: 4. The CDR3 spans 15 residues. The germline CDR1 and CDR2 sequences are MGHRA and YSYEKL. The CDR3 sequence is CASSQGQGADYGYTF. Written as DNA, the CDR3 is TGCGCCAGCAGCCAAGGACAGGGGGCTGATTATGGCTACACCTTC.

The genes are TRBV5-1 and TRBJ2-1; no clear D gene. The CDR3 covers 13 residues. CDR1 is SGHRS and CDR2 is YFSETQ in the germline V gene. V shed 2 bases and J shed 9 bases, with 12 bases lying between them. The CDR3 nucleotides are TGCGCCAGCAGCTTAGGTTCGGGCCCTGAGCAGTTCTTC. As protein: CASSLGSGPEQFF.

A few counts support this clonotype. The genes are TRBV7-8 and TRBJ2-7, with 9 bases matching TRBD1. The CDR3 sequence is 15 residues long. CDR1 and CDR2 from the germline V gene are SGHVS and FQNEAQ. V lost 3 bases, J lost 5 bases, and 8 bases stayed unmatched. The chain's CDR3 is CASSFSGTGTDEQYF. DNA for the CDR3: TGTGCCAGCAGCTTCTCCGGGACAGGGACCGACGAGCAGTACTTC.

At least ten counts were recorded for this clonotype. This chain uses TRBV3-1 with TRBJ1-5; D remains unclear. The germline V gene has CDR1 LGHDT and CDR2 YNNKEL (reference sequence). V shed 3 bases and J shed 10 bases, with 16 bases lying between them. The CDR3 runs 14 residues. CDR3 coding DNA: TGTGCCAGCAGCCATCTAAAGGACGGGGAACCCCAGCATTTT. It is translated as CASSHLKDGEPQHF. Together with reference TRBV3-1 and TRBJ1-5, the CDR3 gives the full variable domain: DTAVSQTPKYLVTQMGNDKSIKCEQNLGHDTMYWYKQDSKKFLKIMFSYNNKELIINETVPNRFSPKSPDKAHLNLHINSLELGDSAVYFCASSHLKDGEPQHFGDGTRLSIL.

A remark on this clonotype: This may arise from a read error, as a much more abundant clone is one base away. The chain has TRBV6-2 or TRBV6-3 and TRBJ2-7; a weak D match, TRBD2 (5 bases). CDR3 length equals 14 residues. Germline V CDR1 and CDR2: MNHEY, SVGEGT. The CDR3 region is CPSSYSPSRREQYF. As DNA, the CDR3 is TGTCCCAGCAGTTATTCTCCTAGCCGTCGCGAGCAGTACTTC.

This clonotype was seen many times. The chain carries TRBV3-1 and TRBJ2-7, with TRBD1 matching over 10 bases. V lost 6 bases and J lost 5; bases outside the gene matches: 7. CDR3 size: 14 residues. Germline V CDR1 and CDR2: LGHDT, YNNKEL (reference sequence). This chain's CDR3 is CASSLGTGENEQYF. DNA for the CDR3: TGTGCCAGCAGTCTCGGGACAGGGGAGAACGAGCAGTACTTC.

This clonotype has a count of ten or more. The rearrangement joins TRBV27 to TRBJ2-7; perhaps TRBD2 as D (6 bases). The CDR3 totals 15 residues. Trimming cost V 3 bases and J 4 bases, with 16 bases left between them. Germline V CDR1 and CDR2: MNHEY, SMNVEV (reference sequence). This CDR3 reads CASSFGSAGNYEQYF. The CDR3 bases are TGTGCCAGCAGTTTCGGGAGCGCGGGGAATTACGAGCAGTACTTC.

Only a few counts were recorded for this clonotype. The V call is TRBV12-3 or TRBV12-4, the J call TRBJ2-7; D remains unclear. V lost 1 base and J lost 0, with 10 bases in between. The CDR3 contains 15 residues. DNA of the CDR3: TGTGCCAGCAGTTTAGGCATTTTGAGCTCCTACGAGCAGTACTTC. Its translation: CASSLGILSSYEQYF.